Listed below are T cell receptor beta chains from one sample, sequenced in a study of cytomegalovirus exposure and HLA in healthy donors. The data were produced by immunoSEQ multiplex PCR, yet TCRdb's version contains in-frame clones alone and is incomplete. The sample holds about 120,000 clones, over 60% seen once. The material sequenced was PBMCs. The receptor source for this set is a male donor in good health and CMV-seropositive. CDR3s include the opening cysteine and the closing phenylalanine or tryptophan. The order of the fields is clone size, J gene, V gene, CDR3 length, D gene, CDR3 DNA, CDR3 protein. The D gene is left open where the match is weak. A row's size may be missing; if present it is once, few, many or a size class.

-,TRBJ1-2,TRBV2,14,TRBD1,TGTGCCAGCAGTATCAGGACAGGGGAGGGCGGCTACACCTTC,CASSIRTGEGGYTF
-,TRBJ2-7,TRBV27,15,TRBD2,TGTGCCAGCAGTCACCTCGGACTAGCGGACTACGAGCAGTACTTC,CASSHLGLADYEQYF
-,TRBJ2-7,TRBV5-1,16,TRBD1,TGCGCCAGCAGCTTGCGACCGGGACAGGGGTTCTACGAGCAGTACTTC,CASSLRPGQGFYEQYF
once,TRBJ2-7,TRBV5-1,15,TRBD2,TGCGCCAGCAGGCCCGGGACTAGCGTTGCCTACGAGCAGTACTTC,CASRPGTSVAYEQYF
-,TRBJ2-7,TRBV2,14,-,TGTGCCAGCAGTGCAGGCAGGGGCTCCTACGAGCAGTACTTC,CASSAGRGSYEQYF
-,TRBJ1-5,TRBV5-8,16,-,TGTGCCAGCAGCCTAGGACAGATGCCTAGCAATCAGCCCCAGCATTTT,CASSLGQMPSNQPQHF
-,TRBJ1-1,TRBV28,14,-,TGTGCCAGCCTTATAGCTGGGAGTGTGACTGAAGCTTTCTTT,CASLIAGSVTEAFF
-,TRBJ2-2,TRBV5-1,15,TRBD1,TGCGCCAGCAGCCTTCGGACAGGGCAGGTCGGGGAGCTGTTTTTT,CASSLRTGQVGELFF
-,TRBJ1-2,TRBV5-4,13,TRBD1,TGTGCCAGCAGCTTTCGACAGGGTTACGGCTACACCTTC,CASSFRQGYGYTF
-,TRBJ1-1,TRBV19,14,-,TGTGCCAGTACCGAGGGGCGGGAGAACACTGAAGCTTTCTTT,CASTEGRENTEAFF
-,TRBJ1-1,TRBV5-1,13,-,TGCGCCAGCAGTCCCCAGGGGAGTCCTGAAGCTTTCTTT,CASSPQGSPEAFF
-,TRBJ2-4,TRBV27,15,-,TGTGCCAGCAGTGGTTTCTCTGGTCCGGGAAACAGTCAGTACTTC,CASSGFSGPGNSQYF
-,TRBJ2-7,TRBV28,14,TRBD1,TGTGCCAGCAGTTTTTATGCACAGGGGAGAGAGCAGTACTTC,CASSFYAQGREQYF
-,TRBJ1-2,TRBV5-5,13,-,TGTGCCAGCAGCTTGTTAGCAGTTTATGGCTACACCTTC,CASSLLAVYGYTF
-,TRBJ2-2,TRBV19,17,TRBD2,TGTGCCAGTAGTCTCGGACTAGCGGACCTGAACACCGGGGAGCTGTTTTTT,CASSLGLADLNTGELFF
-,TRBJ2-5,TRBV5-1,16,TRBD1,TGCGCCAGCAGTTGGGGGGACAGGGGGAAAGGCGAGACCCAGTACTTC,CASSWGDRGKGETQYF
few,TRBJ1-2,TRBV28,13,TRBD1,TGTGCCAGCAGGGCGGGACAGGGTATAAGCTACACCTTC,CASRAGQGISYTF
-,TRBJ2-7,TRBV1,20,-,TGCACCAGCAGCCAGGCCTTCAATCCCACAGGGGGCCCTGCTTTTTACGAGCAGTACTTC,CTSSQAFNPTGGPAFYEQYF
-,TRBJ2-5,TRBV11-1,14,-,TGTGCCAGCAGCTTAGTTCAGGGGCGAGAGACCCAGTACTTC,CASSLVQGRETQYF
-,TRBJ2-2,TRBV7-9,15,TRBD1,TGTGCCAGCAGCAAGACAGGGGGCACCACCGGGGAGCTGTTTTTT,CASSKTGGTTGELFF
-,TRBJ1-5,TRBV6-1,14,-,TGTGCCAGCAGGGGGGCCAATCCCAATCAGCCCCAGCATTTT,CASRGANPNQPQHF
few,TRBJ2-5,TRBV2,13,TRBD2,TGTGCCAGGGGACTAGCGGGGGAGGGGACCCAGTACTTC,CARGLAGEGTQYF
-,TRBJ1-4,TRBV19,15,-,TGTGCCAGTAGTTCGATCAGTGCAACTAATGAAAAACTGTTTTTT,CASSSISATNEKLFF
-,TRBJ1-4,TRBV7-2,14,TRBD1,TGTGCCAGCAGCCCTCCAGGGGGAAGGACAGAACTGTTTTTT,CASSPPGGRTELFF
-,TRBJ2-1,TRBV7-3,15,TRBD2,TGTGCCAGCAGCTTAAGACCCGGGAGGTACAATGAGCAGTTCTTC,CASSLRPGRYNEQFF
-,TRBJ2-1,TRBV27,16,-,TGTGCCAGCAGCCCTTACACAGCACTTTCCTACAATGAGCAGTTCTTC,CASSPYTALSYNEQFF
-,TRBJ2-2,TRBV5-1,14,TRBD2,TGCGCCACCAGACTAGCGGCGAACACCGGGGAGCTGTTTTTT,CATRLAANTGELFF
-,TRBJ1-1,TRBV11-1,14,TRBD1,TGTGCCAGCAGCCCAGGACAGGGGGCGGCTGAAGCTTTCTTT,CASSPGQGAAEAFF
-,TRBJ1-2,TRBV2,16,-,TGTGCCAGCAGTGATCAAGCCGGTCTTGCATCGATTGGCTACACCTTC,CASSDQAGLASIGYTF
-,TRBJ1-4,TRBV28,16,-,TGTGCCAGCAGTTTCAGTGCGGGAACAACTAATGAAAAACTGTTTTTT,CASSFSAGTTNEKLFF
-,TRBJ2-2,TRBV10-3,15,TRBD1,TGTGCCATCAGCACCGGGACAGGGATCACCGGGGAGCTGTTTTTT,CAISTGTGITGELFF